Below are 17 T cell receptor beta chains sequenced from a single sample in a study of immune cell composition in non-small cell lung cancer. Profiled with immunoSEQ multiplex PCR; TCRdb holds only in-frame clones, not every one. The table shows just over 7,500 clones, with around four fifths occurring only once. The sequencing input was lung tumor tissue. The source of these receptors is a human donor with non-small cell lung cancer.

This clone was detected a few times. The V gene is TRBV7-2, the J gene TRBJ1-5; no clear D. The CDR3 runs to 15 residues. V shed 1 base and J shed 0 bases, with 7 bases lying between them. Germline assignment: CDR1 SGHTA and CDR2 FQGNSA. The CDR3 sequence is CASSLGSYSNQPQHF. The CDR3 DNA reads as TGTGCCAGCAGCTTAGGCAGCTATAGCAATCAGCCCCAGCATTTT.

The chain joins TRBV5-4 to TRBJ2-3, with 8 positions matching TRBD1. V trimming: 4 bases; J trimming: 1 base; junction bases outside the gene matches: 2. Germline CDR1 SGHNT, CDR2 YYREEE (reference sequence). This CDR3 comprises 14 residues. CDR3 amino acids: CASSQGQGTDTQYF. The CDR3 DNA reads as TGTGCCAGCAGCCAGGGACAGGGCACAGATACGCAGTATTTT.

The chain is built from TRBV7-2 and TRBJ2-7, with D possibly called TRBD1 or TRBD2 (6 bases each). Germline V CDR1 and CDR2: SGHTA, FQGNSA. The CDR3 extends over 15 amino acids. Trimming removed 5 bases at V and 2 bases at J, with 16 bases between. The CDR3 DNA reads TGTGCCAGCAGCCAAGTTCCAGGGGAGGCCTACGAGCAGTACTTC. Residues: CASSQVPGEAYEQYF.

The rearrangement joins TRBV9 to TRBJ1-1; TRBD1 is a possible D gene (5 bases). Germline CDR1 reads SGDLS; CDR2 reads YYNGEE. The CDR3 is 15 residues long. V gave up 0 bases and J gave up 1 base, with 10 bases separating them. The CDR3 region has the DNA TGTGCCAGCAGCGTAGGGGGGGGTTCGAACACTGAAGCTTTCTTT. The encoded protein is CASSVGGGSNTEAFF.

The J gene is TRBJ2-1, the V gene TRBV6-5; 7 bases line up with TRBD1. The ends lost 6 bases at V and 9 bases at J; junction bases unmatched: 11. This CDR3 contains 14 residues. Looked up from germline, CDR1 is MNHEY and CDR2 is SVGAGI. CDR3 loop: CASSPKGAAGEQFF. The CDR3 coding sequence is TGTGCCAGCAGCCCCAAGGGGGCAGCAGGTGAGCAGTTCTTC.

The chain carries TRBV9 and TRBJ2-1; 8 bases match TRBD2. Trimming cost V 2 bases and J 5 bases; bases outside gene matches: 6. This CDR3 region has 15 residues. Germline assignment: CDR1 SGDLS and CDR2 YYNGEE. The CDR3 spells CASSVTSVPDNEQFF. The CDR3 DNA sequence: TGTGCCAGCAGCGTGACTAGCGTGCCCGACAATGAGCAGTTCTTC.

The CDR3 spells CASSPPNAGQGAKEQYF. CDR3 nucleotides: TGTGCCAGCTCACCACCCAATGCGGGACAGGGGGCAAAAGAGCAGTACTTC. The rearrangement uses TRBV18 and TRBJ2-7; 12 bases agree with TRBD1. Germline values: CDR1 KGHSH, CDR2 LQKENI. V lost 0 bases, J lost 7 bases, and 10 bases stayed unmatched. The CDR3 has 17 amino acids.

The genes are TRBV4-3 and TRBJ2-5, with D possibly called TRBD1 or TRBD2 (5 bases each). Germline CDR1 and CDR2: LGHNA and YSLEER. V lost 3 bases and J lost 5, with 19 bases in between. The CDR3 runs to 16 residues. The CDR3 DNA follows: TGCGCCAGCAGCCACGACCGCTCGGCAGGGACGGAGACCCAGTACTTC. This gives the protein CASSHDRSAGTETQYF.

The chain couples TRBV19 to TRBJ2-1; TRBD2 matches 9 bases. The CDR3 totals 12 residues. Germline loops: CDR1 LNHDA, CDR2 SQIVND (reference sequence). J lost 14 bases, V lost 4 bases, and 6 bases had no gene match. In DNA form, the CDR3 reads TGTGCCAGTAGTACTAGCGGGGTATTTAAGTTCTTC. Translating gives CASSTSGVFKFF.

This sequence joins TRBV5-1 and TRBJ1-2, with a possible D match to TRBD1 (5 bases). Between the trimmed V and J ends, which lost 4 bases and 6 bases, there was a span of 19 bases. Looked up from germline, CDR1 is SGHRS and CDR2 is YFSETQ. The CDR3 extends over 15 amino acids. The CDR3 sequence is CASSLRGEGSHGYTF. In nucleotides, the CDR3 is TGCGCCAGCAGCCTAAGAGGGGAGGGATCCCATGGCTACACCTTC.

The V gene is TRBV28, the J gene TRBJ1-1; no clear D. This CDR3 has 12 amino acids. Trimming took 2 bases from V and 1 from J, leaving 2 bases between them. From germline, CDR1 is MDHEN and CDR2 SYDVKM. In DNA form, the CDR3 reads TGTGCCAGCAGTTTACAGAACACTGAAGCTTTCTTT. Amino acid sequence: CASSLQNTEAFF. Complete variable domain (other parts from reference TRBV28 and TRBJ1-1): DVKVTQSSRYLVKRTGEKVFLECVQDMDHENMFWYRQDPGLGLRLIYFSYDVKMKEKGDIPEGYSVSREKKERFSLILESASTNQTSMYLCASSLQNTEAFFGQGTRLTVV.

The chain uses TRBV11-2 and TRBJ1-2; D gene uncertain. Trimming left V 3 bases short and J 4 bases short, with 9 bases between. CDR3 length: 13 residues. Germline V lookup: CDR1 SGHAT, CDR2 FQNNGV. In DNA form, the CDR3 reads TGTGCCAGCAGCTTGGGAGGATTCTATGGCTACACCTTC. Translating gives CASSLGGFYGYTF.

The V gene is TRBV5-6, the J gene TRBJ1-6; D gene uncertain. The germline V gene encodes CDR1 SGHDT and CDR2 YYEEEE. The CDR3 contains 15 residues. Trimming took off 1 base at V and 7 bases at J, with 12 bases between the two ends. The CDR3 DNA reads TGTGCCAGCAGCTTGTTGAGGGCAAGGAATTCACCCCTCCACTTT. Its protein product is CASSLLRARNSPLHF.

CDR3 in amino acids: CASKKMRSSGGHNTGELFF. The CDR3, as DNA: TGTGCCTCCAAGAAAATGAGGTCTAGCGGGGGCCATAACACCGGGGAGCTGTTTTTT. The chain employs TRBV2 and TRBJ2-2; 10 bases are shared with TRBD2. The germline V gene encodes CDR1 SNHLY and CDR2 FYNNEI. The CDR3 consists of 19 residues. J was trimmed by 2 bases and V by 11 bases; bases with no gene match: 20.

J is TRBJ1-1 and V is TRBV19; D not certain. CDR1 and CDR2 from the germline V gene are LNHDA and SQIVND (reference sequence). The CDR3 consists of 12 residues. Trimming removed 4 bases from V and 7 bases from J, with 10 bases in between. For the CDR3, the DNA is TGTGCCAGTAGTAGATCGAGTCTTGAAGCTTTCTTT. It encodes CASSRSSLEAFF.

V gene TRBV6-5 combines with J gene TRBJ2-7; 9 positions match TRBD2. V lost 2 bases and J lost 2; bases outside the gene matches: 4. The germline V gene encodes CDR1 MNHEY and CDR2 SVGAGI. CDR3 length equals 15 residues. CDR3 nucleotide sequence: TGTGCCAGCAGTTACCTCGGCGGGGGGGCCTACGAGCAGTACTTC. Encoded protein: CASSYLGGGAYEQYF.

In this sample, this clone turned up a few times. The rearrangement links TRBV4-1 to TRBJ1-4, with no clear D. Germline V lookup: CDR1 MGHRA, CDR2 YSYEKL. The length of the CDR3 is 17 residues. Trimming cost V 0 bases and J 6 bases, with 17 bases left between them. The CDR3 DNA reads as TGCGCCAGCAGCCAAGATCCGACGGCAAGGTGGGATGAAAAACTGTTTTTT. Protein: CASSQDPTARWDEKLFF.